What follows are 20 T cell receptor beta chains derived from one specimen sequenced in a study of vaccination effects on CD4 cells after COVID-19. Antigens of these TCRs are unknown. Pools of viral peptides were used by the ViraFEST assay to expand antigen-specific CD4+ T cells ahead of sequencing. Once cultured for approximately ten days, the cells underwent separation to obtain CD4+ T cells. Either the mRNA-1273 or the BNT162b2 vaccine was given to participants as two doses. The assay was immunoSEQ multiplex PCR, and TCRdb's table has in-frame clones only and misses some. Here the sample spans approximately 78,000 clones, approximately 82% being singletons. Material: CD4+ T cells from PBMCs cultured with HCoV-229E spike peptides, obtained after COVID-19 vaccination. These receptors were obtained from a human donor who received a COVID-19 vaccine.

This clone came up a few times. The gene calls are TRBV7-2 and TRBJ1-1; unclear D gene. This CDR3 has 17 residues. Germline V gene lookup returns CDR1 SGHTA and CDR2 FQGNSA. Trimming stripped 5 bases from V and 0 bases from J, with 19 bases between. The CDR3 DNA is TGTGCCAGCAGCCCCCGGTCGGGTTTGGTTATGAACACTGAAGCTTTCTTT. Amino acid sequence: CASSPRSGLVMNTEAFF. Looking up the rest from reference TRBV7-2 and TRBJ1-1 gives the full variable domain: GAGVSQSPSNKVTEKGKDVELRCDPISGHTALYWYRQSLGQGLEFLIYFQGNSAPDKSGLPSDRFSAERTGGSVSTLTIQRTQQEDSAVYLCASSPRSGLVMNTEAFFGQGTRLTVV.

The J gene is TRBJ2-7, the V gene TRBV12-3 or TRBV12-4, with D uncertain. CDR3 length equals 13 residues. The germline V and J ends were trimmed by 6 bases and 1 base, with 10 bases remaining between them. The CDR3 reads CASRPTGSYEQYV. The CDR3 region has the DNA TGTGCCAGCAGACCGACTGGGTCCTACGAGCAGTACGTC.

The CDR3 loop is CASSRGGVGNTEAFF. The CDR3 DNA reads TGTGCCAGCAGCCGAGGGGGGGTAGGGAACACTGAAGCTTTCTTT. The chain couples TRBV3-1 (or the pseudogene TRBV3-2) to TRBJ1-1, with D perhaps TRBD1 (6 bases). This CDR3 region has 15 residues. The V end lost 4 bases, the J end lost 1 base, and 13 bases lay between the germline ends. Germline CDR1 is LGHDT and CDR2 is YNNKEL (reference sequence).

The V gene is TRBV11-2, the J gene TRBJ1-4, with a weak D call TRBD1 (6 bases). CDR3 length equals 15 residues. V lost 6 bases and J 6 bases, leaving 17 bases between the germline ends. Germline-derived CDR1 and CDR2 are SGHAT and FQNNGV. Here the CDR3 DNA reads TGTGCCAGCAGAAGCGTTGGGGGGCGACATGAAAAACTGTTTTTT. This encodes CASRSVGGRHEKLFF.

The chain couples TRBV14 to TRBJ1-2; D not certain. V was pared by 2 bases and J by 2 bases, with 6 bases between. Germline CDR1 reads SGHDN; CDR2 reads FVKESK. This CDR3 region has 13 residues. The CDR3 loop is CASSQSRNYGYTF. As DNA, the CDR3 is TGTGCCAGCAGCCAATCAAGGAACTATGGCTACACCTTC.

The CDR3 nucleotides read TGTGCCAGTAGGAGTGGGCGGGGGGAGTACAATGAGCAGTTCTTC. Translated: CASRSGRGEYNEQFF. V usage is TRBV19 and J usage is TRBJ2-1; 8 positions agree with TRBD2. The CDR3 length is 15 residues. The V gene end was trimmed by 6 bases and the J gene end by 4 bases; junction bases not matched to a gene: 8. Germline values: CDR1 LNHDA, CDR2 SQIVND (reference sequence).

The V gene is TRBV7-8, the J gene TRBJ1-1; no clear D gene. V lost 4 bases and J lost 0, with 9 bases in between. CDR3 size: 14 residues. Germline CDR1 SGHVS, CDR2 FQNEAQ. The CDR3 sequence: CASSSQTMNTEAFF. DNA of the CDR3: TGTGCCAGCAGCTCCCAGACAATGAACACTGAAGCTTTCTTT.

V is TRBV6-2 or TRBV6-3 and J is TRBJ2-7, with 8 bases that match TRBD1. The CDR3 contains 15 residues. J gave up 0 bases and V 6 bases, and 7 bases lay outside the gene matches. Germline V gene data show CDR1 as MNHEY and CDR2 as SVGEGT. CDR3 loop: CASSTRQGSSYEQYV. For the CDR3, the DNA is TGTGCCAGCAGCACCCGACAGGGGTCCTCCTACGAGCAGTACGTC.

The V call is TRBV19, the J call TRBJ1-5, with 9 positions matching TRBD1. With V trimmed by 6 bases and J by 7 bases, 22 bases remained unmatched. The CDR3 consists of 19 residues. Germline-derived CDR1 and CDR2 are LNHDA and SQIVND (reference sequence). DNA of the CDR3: TGTGCCAGTAGCCCGACCCCGGGACAGGGTTGGGGAGCGGGGCAGCCCCAGCATTTT. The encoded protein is CASSPTPGQGWGAGQPQHF.

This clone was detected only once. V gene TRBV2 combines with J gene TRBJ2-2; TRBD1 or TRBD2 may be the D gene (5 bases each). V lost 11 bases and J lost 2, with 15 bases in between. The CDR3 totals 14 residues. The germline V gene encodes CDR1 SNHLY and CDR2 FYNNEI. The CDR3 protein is CAGHGTLNTGELFF. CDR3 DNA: TGTGCCGGACACGGGACCCTCAACACCGGGGAGCTGTTTTTT.

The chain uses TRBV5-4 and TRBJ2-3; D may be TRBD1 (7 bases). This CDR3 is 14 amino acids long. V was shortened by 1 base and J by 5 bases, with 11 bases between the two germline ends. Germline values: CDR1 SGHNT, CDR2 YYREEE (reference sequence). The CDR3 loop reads CASSLRQGGDTQYF. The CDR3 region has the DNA TGTGCCAGCAGCTTGCGGCAGGGGGGAGATACGCAGTATTTT.

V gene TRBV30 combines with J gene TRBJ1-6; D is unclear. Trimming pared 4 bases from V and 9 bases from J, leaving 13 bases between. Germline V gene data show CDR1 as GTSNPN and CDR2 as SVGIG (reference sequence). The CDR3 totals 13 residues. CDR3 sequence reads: CAWNFELGSPLHF. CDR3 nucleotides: TGTGCCTGGAATTTTGAACTGGGTTCACCCCTCCACTTT.

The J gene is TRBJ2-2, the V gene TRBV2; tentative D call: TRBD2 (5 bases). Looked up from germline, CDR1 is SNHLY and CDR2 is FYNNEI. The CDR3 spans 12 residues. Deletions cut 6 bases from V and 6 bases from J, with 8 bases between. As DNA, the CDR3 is TGTGCCAGCAGGGGGAGTTCCGGGGAGCTGTTTTTT. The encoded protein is CASRGSSGELFF. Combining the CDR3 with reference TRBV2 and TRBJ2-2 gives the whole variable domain EPEVTQTPSHQVTQMGQEVILRCVPISNHLYFYWYRQILGQKVEFLVSFYNNEISEKSEIFDDQFSVERPDGSNFTLKIRSTKLEDSAMYFCASRGSSGELFFGEGSRLTVL.

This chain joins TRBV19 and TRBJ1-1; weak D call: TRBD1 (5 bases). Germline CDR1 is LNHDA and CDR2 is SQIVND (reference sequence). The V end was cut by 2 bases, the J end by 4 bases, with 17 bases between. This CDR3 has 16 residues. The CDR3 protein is CASSIKTRDRSTEAFF. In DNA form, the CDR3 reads TGTGCCAGTAGTATAAAGACCCGGGACCGATCCACTGAAGCTTTCTTT.

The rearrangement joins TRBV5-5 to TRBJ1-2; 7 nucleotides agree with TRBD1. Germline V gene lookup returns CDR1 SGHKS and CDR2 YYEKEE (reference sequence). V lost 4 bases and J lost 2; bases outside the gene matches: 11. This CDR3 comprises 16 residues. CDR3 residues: CASSPGGLSFNYGYTF. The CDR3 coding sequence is TGTGCCAGCAGCCCAGGGGGGTTGTCATTCAACTATGGCTACACCTTC.

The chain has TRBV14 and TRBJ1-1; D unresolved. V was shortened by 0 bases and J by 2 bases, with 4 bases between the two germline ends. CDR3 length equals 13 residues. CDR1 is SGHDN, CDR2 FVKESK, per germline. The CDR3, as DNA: TGTGCCAGCAGCCAAGACCTCAACACTGAAGCTTTCTTT. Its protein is CASSQDLNTEAFF.

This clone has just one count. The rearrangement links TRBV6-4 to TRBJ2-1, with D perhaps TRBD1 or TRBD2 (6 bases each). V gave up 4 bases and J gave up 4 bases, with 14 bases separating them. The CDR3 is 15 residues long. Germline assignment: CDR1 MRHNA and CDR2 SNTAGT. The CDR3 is CASSAEWGAYNEQFF. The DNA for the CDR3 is TGTGCCAGCAGTGCTGAGTGGGGGGCATACAATGAGCAGTTCTTC.

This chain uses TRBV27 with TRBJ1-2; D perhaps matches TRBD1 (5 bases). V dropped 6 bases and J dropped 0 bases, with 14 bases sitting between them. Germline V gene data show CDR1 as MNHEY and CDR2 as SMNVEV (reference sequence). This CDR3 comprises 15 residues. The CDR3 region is CASSPRDGANYGYTF. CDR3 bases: TGTGCCAGCAGCCCGCGGGACGGGGCTAACTATGGCTACACCTTC.

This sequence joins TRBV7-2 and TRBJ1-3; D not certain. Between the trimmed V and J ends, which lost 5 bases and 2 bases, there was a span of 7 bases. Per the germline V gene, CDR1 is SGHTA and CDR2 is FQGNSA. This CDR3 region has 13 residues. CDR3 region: CASSLDPGNTIYF. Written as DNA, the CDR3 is TGTGCCAGCAGCCTAGACCCTGGAAACACCATATATTTT.

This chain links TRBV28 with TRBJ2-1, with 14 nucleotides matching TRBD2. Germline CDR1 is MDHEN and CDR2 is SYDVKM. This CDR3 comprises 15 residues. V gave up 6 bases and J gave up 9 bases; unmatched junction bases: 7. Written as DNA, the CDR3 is TGTGCCAGCAGGAATCCGGGACTAGCGGGGGCTGAGCAGTTCTTC. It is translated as CASRNPGLAGAEQFF.